A single sample gave rise to the 21 T cell receptor beta chains below, sequenced in a study of CD8 T cells in Susac syndrome. RNA in amounts of about 0.5 to 1 ug was reverse transcribed with random hexamers. MiXCR was run by TCRdb on the immunoSEQ multiplex PCR reads, yielding one entry per CDR3 protein. The data hold 190,000 or so distinct CDR3 sequences, with more than 85% observed a single time. Sequences were obtained from CD4+ T cells from PBMCs. These receptors were collected from a human donor with multiple sclerosis.

In this sample, this clonotype turned up once. The chain employs TRBV20-1 and TRBJ2-5, with D perhaps given as TRBD1 or TRBD2 (6 bases each). Trimming took 6 bases from V and 1 from J, leaving 18 bases between them. The CDR3 runs to 15 residues. The germline CDR1 and CDR2 sequences are DFQATT and SNEGSKA (reference sequence). In DNA form, the CDR3 reads TGCAGTGCCCTGGAGGGGGGAGCAATCCAAGAGACCCAGTACTTC. Protein product: CSALEGGAIQETQYF.

This chain uses TRBV20-1 with TRBJ2-1; the match to TRBD2 covers 14 bases. Germline V CDR1 and CDR2: DFQATT, SNEGSKA (reference sequence). The trim removed 7 bases at V and 10 bases at J, leaving 9 bases unmatched. The CDR3 covers 14 residues. CDR3 DNA: TGCAGTGTGATGGGACTAGCGGGGGCTGGAGAGCAGTTCTTC. This gives the protein CSVMGLAGAGEQFF.

The chain uses TRBV20-1 and TRBJ1-1; the match to TRBD1 covers 7 bases. After removal of 2 bases from V and 9 bases from J, the junction contained 6 bases not matched to a gene. This CDR3 comprises 12 residues. CDR1 is DFQATT and CDR2 is SNEGSKA in the germline V gene (reference sequence). The CDR3 DNA reads as TGCAGTGCTAGACGGGGGACAGCTAAAGCTTTCTTT. Residues: CSARRGTAKAFF.

V usage is TRBV12-3 or TRBV12-4 and J usage is TRBJ2-3; 9 bases align to TRBD1. The CDR3 spans 15 residues. With 6 bases clipped from V and 3 bases from J, the junction kept 7 bases outside the gene matches. As DNA, the CDR3 is TGTGCCAGCAGCCCACAGGACAGGGGTACAGATACGCAGTATTTT. Translation gives CASSPQDRGTDTQYF.

V is TRBV3-1 and J is TRBJ2-7, with D tentatively TRBD1 (6 bases). Germline V gene sequence: CDR1 LGHDT, CDR2 YNNKEL (reference sequence). There are 14 residues in the CDR3. V lost 1 base to trimming and J lost 7 bases, with 14 bases between them. The CDR3 here is CASSQGTARGEQYF. CDR3 sequence (DNA): TGTGCCAGCAGCCAAGGGACAGCAAGAGGGGAGCAGTACTTC.

The chain links TRBV6-5 to TRBJ1-6; a possible D gene is TRBD1 (5 bases). The germline V gene has CDR1 MNHEY and CDR2 SVGAGI. V shed 0 bases and J shed 8 bases, with 8 bases lying between them. This CDR3 is built from 14 residues. CDR3 nucleotides: TGTGCCAGCAGTTACTCAGGGGAGGATTCACCCCTCCACTTT. As protein: CASSYSGEDSPLHF.

This clonotype was seen only once. The chain carries TRBV6-1 and TRBJ2-4; the D is unclear. This CDR3 comprises 17 residues. Germline lookup yields CDR1 MNHNS and CDR2 SASEGT. The V and J ends lost 7 bases and 3 bases respectively, with 22 bases between them. The CDR3 DNA reads as TGTGCCAGCACCGACGTCCCGGGCTCTGGGCTCAAAAACATTCAGTACTTC. Amino acid sequence: CASTDVPGSGLKNIQYF.

CDR3 residues: CASSQEEETQYF. The DNA of the CDR3 is TGTGCCAGCAGCCAAGAAGAGGAGACCCAGTACTTC. The chain couples TRBV3-1 to TRBJ2-5; D unresolved. CDR1 and CDR2 from the germline V gene are LGHDT and YNNKEL (reference sequence). The V end was cut by 0 bases, the J end by 5 bases, with 4 bases between. CDR3 size: 12 residues.

This clonotype has a single count. This rearrangement joins TRBV20-1 to TRBJ1-2; TRBD1 is a possible D gene (5 bases). CDR3 length: 16 residues. V lost 2 bases, J lost 6 bases, and 22 bases lay in between. In germline, CDR1 is DFQATT, CDR2 SNEGSKA (reference sequence). CDR3 residues: CSARMAPAGQDDGYTF. CDR3 DNA sequence: TGCAGTGCTAGAATGGCCCCCGCAGGGCAGGATGATGGCTACACCTTC.

The CDR3 spells CASNRGPDFGEQFF. For the CDR3, the DNA is TGTGCCAGCAACAGGGGACCCGATTTCGGTGAGCAGTTCTTC. The chain recombines TRBV5-4 with TRBJ2-1; 7 nucleotides align to TRBD1. This CDR3 is built from 14 residues. V dropped 6 bases and J dropped 9; count of bases not matched to a gene: 12. CDR1 is SGHNT, CDR2 YYREEE, per germline (reference sequence).

The chain combines TRBV20-1 with TRBJ1-2; no reliable D call. Germline loops: CDR1 DFQATT, CDR2 SNEGSKA (reference sequence). CDR3 length: 12 residues. V was cut by 4 bases and J by 6 bases, with 12 bases left in between. CDR3 amino acids: CSATDNNDGYTF. In DNA, the CDR3 is TGCAGTGCTACAGACAATAATGATGGCTACACCTTC.

The V call is TRBV18, the J call TRBJ1-2, with no clear D. The CDR3 totals 14 residues. CDR1 is KGHSH and CDR2 is LQKENI in the germline V gene. V was shortened by 3 bases and J by 6 bases, with 14 bases between the two germline ends. CDR3 coding DNA: TGTGCCAGCTCACCTTCCCGCGGACCAGATGGCTACACCTTC. Translating it yields CASSPSRGPDGYTF.

The V gene is TRBV5-4, the J gene TRBJ2-1; D call uncertain. The CDR3 length is 12 residues. Germline V gene data show CDR1 as SGHNT and CDR2 as YYREEE (reference sequence). V was trimmed by 1 base and J by 10 bases, leaving 9 bases between them. The CDR3 nucleotides read TGTGCCAGCAGCTTGAGTTCAGGAGAGCAGTTCTTC. It translates to CASSLSSGEQFF.

V usage is TRBV19 and J usage is TRBJ1-1; TRBD1 might be the D (6 bases). The CDR3 runs to 16 residues. CDR1 LNHDA and CDR2 SQIVND come from the germline V gene (reference sequence). V was pared by 6 bases and J by 0 bases, with 17 bases between. CDR3 amino acids: CASSKRDTHLNTEAFF. The CDR3 region has the DNA TGTGCCAGTAGCAAACGGGACACCCACCTGAACACTGAAGCTTTCTTT.

This clonotype has only one observation. The chain has TRBV27 and TRBJ1-6, with unresolved D. CDR3 length: 15 residues. Germline V gene lookup returns CDR1 MNHEY and CDR2 SMNVEV (reference sequence). Trimming removed 5 bases from V and 0 bases from J, with 8 bases in between. Here the CDR3 DNA reads TGTGCCAGCAGTAGAACAGACTCCTATAATTCACCCCTCCACTTT. Translation gives CASSRTDSYNSPLHF.

The V call is TRBV3-1, the J call TRBJ1-1; tentative D call: TRBD1 (6 bases). Per the germline V gene, CDR1 is LGHDT and CDR2 is YNNKEL (reference sequence). The CDR3 contains 14 residues. The germline V and J ends were trimmed by 4 bases and 6 bases, with 15 bases remaining between them. The CDR3 reads CASSPQAGAPEAFF. The DNA for the CDR3 is TGTGCCAGCAGCCCTCAAGCGGGGGCCCCTGAAGCTTTCTTT. Filled out from reference TRBV3-1 and TRBJ1-1, the complete variable domain reads DTAVSQTPKYLVTQMGNDKSIKCEQNLGHDTMYWYKQDSKKFLKIMFSYNNKELIINETVPNRFSPKSPDKAHLNLHINSLELGDSAVYFCASSPQAGAPEAFFGQGTRLTVV.

The chain recombines TRBV12-3 or TRBV12-4 with TRBJ2-7; a weak D match, TRBD1 (5 bases). The CDR3 totals 13 residues. The V gene lost 5 bases and the J gene lost 3 bases, with 11 bases spanning the gap. The CDR3 protein is CASSRQNYYEQYF. CDR3 coding DNA: TGTGCCAGCAGTCGACAGAACTACTACGAGCAGTACTTC.

The chain is built from TRBV30 and TRBJ1-5, with 9 bases aligning to TRBD1. The V and J ends lost 3 bases and 4 bases, in that order; junction bases with no gene match: 7. This CDR3 region has 15 residues. CDR1 is GTSNPN and CDR2 is SVGIG in the germline V gene (reference sequence). CDR3 DNA: TGTGCCTGGAGCCCAACAGGGGGCTCGAATCAGCCCCAGCATTTT. Translated, it gives CAWSPTGGSNQPQHF.

The V and J genes are TRBV20-1 and TRBJ2-7; D remains ambiguous. The V end lost 0 bases, the J end lost 1 base, and 7 bases lay between the germline ends. The CDR3 is 13 amino acids. CDR1 DFQATT and CDR2 SNEGSKA come from the germline V gene (reference sequence). CDR3 amino acids: CSARDPRSYEQYV. The CDR3 DNA follows: TGCAGTGCTAGAGACCCCAGATCCTACGAGCAGTACGTC.

V and J are TRBV7-3 and TRBJ2-1, with 11 positions matching TRBD1. Trimming cost V 5 bases and J 11 bases; bases outside gene matches: 5. The CDR3 is 13 amino acids. Germline V gene lookup returns CDR1 SGHTA and CDR2 FQGTGA. DNA of the CDR3: TGTGCCAGCAGCCCTTGGACAGGGGGCAAGCAGTTCTTC. Protein product: CASSPWTGGKQFF. The full variable domain, in which reference TRBV7-3 and TRBJ2-1 provide the parts outside the CDR3, is GAGVSQTPSNKVTEKGKYVELRCDPISGHTALYWYRQSLGQGPEFLIYFQGTGAADDSGLPNDRFFAVRPEGSVSTLKIQRTERGDSAVYLCASSPWTGGKQFFGPGTRLTVL.

The genes are TRBV7-6 and TRBJ1-5; no firm D call. Germline V gene sequence: CDR1 SGHVS, CDR2 FNYEAQ. This CDR3 is built from 12 residues. V lost 1 base and J lost 4, with 2 bases in between. CDR3 in amino acids: CASSLVNQPQHF. The CDR3, as DNA: TGTGCCAGCAGCTTAGTGAATCAGCCCCAGCATTTT. Filled out from reference TRBV7-6 and TRBJ1-5, the complete variable domain reads GAGVSQSPRYKVTKRGQDVALRCDPISGHVSLYWYRQALGQGPEFLTYFNYEAQQDKSGLPNDRFSAERPEGSISTLTIQRTEQRDSAMYRCASSLVNQPQHFGDGTRLSIL.